This TCR beta chain derives from a study of blood T cell repertoires in COVID-19. The overall study: In each case, the material was cDNA or gDNA derived from T cells, B-cell-depleted T cells, or PBMCs.

Looked up from germline, CDR1 is MGHRA and CDR2 is YSYEKL. V was pared by 0 bases and J by 8 bases, with 13 bases between. CDR3 length: 15 amino acids. Assay used: immunoSEQ multiplex PCR; TCRdb lists only in-frame clones, some missing. The table records 200,000 to 250,000 clones, 84% of them present only once. Patients from Seattle were sampled longitudinally, starting during active infection. The chain recombines TRBV4-1 with TRBJ1-4, with D possibly TRBD1 on 5 matching bases. This receptor was identified in a woman over 75 with COVID-19, enrolled during active disease. The source material was peripheral blood. CDR3 coding DNA: TGCGCCAGCAGCCAAGACAGGGCCGGGTGGGAAAAACTGTTTTTT. Protein product: CASSQDRAGWEKLFF.